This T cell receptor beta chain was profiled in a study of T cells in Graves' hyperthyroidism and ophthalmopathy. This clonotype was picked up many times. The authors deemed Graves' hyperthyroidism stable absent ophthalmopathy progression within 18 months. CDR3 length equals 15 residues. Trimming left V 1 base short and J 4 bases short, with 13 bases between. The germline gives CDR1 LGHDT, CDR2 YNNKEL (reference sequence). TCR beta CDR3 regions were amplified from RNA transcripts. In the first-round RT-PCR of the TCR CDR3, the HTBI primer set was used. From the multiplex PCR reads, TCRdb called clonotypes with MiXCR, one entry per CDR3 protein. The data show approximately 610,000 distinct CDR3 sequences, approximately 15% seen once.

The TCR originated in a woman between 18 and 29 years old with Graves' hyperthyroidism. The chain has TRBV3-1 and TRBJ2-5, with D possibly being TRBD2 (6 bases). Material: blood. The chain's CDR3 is CASSQVAAGRETQYF. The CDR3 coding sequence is TGTGCCAGCAGCCAAGTCGCGGCGGGGAGAGAGACCCAGTACTTC.